Included here is one T cell receptor (beta chain) sequence, with context. Its matching antigen is unknown. This sample was taken from a study of graft-versus-host responses after intestinal transplantation. About the research overall: Recipients got multivisceral, liver-intestinal, or isolated intestinal transplants. All recipients were given anti-thymocyte globulin induction, and tacrolimus and steroids were then administered for roughly three years.

Profiling relied on immunoSEQ multiplex PCR, and the TCRdb table lists in-frame clones only, not all of them. Of 71,000 or so clones in the sample, 90% are singletons; the top ten hold 1.3%. Study results and limitations: Analysis identified GvH clones in recipient marrow, with some appearing first in ileum or blood. Some patients had graft-donor T cell macrochimerism, and their allografts showed high graft-versus-host to host-versus-graft clonal ratios.

The CDR3 covers 14 residues. Germline values: CDR1 SGHNT, CDR2 YYREEE (reference sequence). V dropped 0 bases and J dropped 1 base, with 7 bases sitting between them. The receptor's source is a human donor who received an intestinal transplant. Sequences were derived from unstimulated CD8+ T cells sorted from spleen or lymph node cells, sampled before intestinal transplant. The chain has TRBV5-4 and TRBJ2-5; no clear D gene. The CDR3, as DNA: TGTGCCAGCAGCTTGGTCGTCGGCCAAGAGACCCAGTACTTC. Its translation: CASSLVVGQETQYF.